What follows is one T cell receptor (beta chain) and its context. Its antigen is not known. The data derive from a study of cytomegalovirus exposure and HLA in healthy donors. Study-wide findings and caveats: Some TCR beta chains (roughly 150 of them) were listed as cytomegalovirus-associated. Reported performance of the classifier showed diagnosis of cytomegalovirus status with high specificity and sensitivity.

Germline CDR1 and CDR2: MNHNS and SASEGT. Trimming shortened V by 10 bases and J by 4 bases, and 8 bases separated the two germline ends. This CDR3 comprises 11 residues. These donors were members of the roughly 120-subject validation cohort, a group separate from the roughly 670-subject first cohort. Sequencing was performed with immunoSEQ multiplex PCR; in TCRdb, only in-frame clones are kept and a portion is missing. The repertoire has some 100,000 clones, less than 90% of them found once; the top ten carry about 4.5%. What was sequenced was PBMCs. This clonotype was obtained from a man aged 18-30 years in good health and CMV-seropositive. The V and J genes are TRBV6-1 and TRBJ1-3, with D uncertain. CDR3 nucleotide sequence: TGTGCCATCCAGCGGGGAAACACCATATATTTT. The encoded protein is CAIQRGNTIYF.